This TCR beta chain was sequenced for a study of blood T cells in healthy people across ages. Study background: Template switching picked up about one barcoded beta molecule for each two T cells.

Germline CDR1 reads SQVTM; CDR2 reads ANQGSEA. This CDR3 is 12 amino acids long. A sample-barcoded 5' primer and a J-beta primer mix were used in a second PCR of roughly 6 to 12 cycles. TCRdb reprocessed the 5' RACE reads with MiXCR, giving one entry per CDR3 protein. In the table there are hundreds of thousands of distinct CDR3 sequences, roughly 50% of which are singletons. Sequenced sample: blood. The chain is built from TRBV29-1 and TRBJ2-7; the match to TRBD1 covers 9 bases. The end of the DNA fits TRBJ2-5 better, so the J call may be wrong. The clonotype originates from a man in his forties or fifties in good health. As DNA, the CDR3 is TGCAGCGTCGGACAGGGGCCGGAGACCCAGTACTTC. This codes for CSVGQGPETQYF.